This TCR beta chain was obtained from a study of T cell responses to AZD1222 COVID-19 vaccine. Points from the study as a whole: Baseline testing showed seropositivity in only a handful of AZD1222 recipients. White British ancestry dominated among donors, who included more females, and clonal diversity was possibly underestimated. Every sample of the repertoires postdated the peak T cell response.

Note on this clone: Its matching antigen is unknown.

Profiled with immunoSEQ multiplex PCR; TCRdb holds only in-frame clones, not every one. The sample contains approximately 100,000 clones, more than 75% of which appear only once. The CDR3 consists of 15 residues. The V gene lost 6 bases and the J gene lost 2 bases, with 13 bases spanning the gap. In germline, CDR1 is MNHEY, CDR2 SMNVEV (reference sequence). This clonotype was sampled from an adult in good health. The specimen was peripheral blood, collected on day 0 of AZD1222 vaccination. The chain is built from TRBV27 and TRBJ1-4; D might be TRBD1 (5 bases). The CDR3 DNA reads TGTGCCAGCAGCCCCTGGGGGAACACTAATGAAAAACTGTTTTTT. Protein sequence: CASSPWGNTNEKLFF.